This T cell receptor (beta chain) came from a study of blood T cell repertoires in COVID-19. Data came from immunoSEQ multiplex PCR; TCRdb stores just in-frame clones and leaves some out. The sample holds about 210,000 clones, about 82% seen once. Germline V CDR1 and CDR2: SGHTA, FQGTGA. V lost 2 bases, J lost 3 bases, and 11 bases lay in between. The length of the CDR3 is 14 residues. The sample consisted of peripheral blood. The chain has TRBV7-3 and TRBJ2-7; D gene ambiguous. The source is a man in his fifties or sixties with COVID-19, enrolled during active disease. CDR3 DNA: TGTGCCAGCAGCTTAGACTCGACTCACTACGAGCAGTACTTC. Protein sequence: CASSLDSTHYEQYF.